This T cell receptor beta chain is drawn from a study of technical replicates of blood from a handful of donors. V was trimmed by 4 bases and J by 4 bases, leaving 11 bases between them. This CDR3 has 14 amino acids. The germline V gene encodes CDR1 SGHRS and CDR2 YFSETQ. Libraries were prepared by immunoSEQ multiplex PCR; TCRdb keeps only in-frame clonotypes and omits some of them. Among 75,000 to 95,000 clones listed, roughly 94% were seen once. This clone was seen a single time. Specimen: T cells isolated from PBMCs. The sequence was collected from a human donor in good health. The V gene is TRBV5-1, the J gene TRBJ2-2, with D possibly matching TRBD1 (6 bases). CDR3 DNA: TGCGCCAGCAGCCAAAGGACAGTCACCGGGGAGCTGTTTTTT. It translates to CASSQRTVTGELFF.